Each of the 27 T cell receptor beta chains below was sequenced from the same sample in a study of brain T cells in children with intractable seizures. Using immunoSEQ multiplex PCR, the repertoire was profiled, and TCRdb retains in-frame clones only, with some absent. The data show tens of thousands of clones, approximately 89% seen once. This specimen consisted of peripheral blood, obtained at surgery. Receptors originate from a girl aged 2-10 years with Rasmussen encephalitis and intractable seizures.

This clone occurred once. This chain connects TRBV7-2 to TRBJ2-6; the D is unclear. Between the trimmed V and J ends, which lost 5 bases and 1 base, there was a span of 15 bases. Germline V gives CDR1 SGHTA, CDR2 FQGNSA. The CDR3 runs to 17 residues. The CDR3, as DNA: TGTGCCAGCAGCCCCCAGATCAGACCGTCTGGGGCCAACGTCCTGACTTTC. This sequence encodes CASSPQIRPSGANVLTF.

The V call is TRBV19, the J call TRBJ1-2, with D possibly TRBD1 on 6 matching bases. The CDR3 is 14 amino acids. Per the germline V gene, CDR1 is LNHDA and CDR2 is SQIVND (reference sequence). V was cut by 3 bases and J by 8 bases, with 16 bases left in between. The CDR3 DNA reads TGTGCCAGTAGTATTGATCCAGGGGCGAGAGGCTACACCTTC. It codes for CASSIDPGARGYTF.

CDR3 nucleotides: TGTGCCACCCGCATGACCGCAGACAGGTACGAGCAGTACTTC. Translated, it gives CATRMTADRYEQYF. The V and J genes are TRBV6-5 and TRBJ2-7, with D perhaps matching TRBD1 (6 bases). V was clipped by 10 bases and J by 4 bases, with 20 bases between them. This CDR3 spans 14 amino acids. The germline gives CDR1 MNHEY, CDR2 SVGAGI.

The V and J genes are TRBV10-2 and TRBJ1-2, with 7 bases lining up with TRBD1. Trimming removed 10 bases from V and 2 bases from J; junction bases left unmatched: 4. This CDR3 has 12 amino acids. Per germline, CDR1 WSHSY and CDR2 SAAADI. The CDR3 reads CANPTGNYGYTF. CDR3 coding DNA: TGCGCCAACCCGACAGGGAACTATGGCTACACCTTC.

V and J are TRBV7-6 and TRBJ2-3, with 8 bases that match TRBD2. The CDR3 is made up of 16 amino acids. With 1 base clipped from V and 1 base from J, the junction kept 4 bases outside the gene matches. Germline values: CDR1 SGHVS, CDR2 FNYEAQ. The DNA for the CDR3 is TGTGCCAGCAGCTTAGGTGGCGGGGGGCGCACAGATACGCAGTATTTT. Translation: CASSLGGGGRTDTQYF.

This clone was picked up a small number of times. This sequence joins TRBV6-5 and TRBJ1-2, with D possibly TRBD1 on 5 matching bases. Germline V gene data show CDR1 as MNHEY and CDR2 as SVGAGI. This CDR3 is built from 12 residues. Trimming cost V 8 bases and J 5 bases, with 12 bases left between them. The CDR3 nucleotides are TGTGCCAGCCTCATCCCAGGGTATGGCTACACCTTC. Protein sequence: CASLIPGYGYTF.

The genes are TRBV4-1 and TRBJ2-5; D is unclear. CDR1 is MGHRA, CDR2 YSYEKL, per germline. This CDR3 has 13 residues. The V end lost 0 bases, the J end lost 3 bases, and 5 bases lay between the germline ends. The CDR3 loop is CASSQDPEETQYF. The CDR3 DNA follows: TGCGCCAGCAGCCAAGATCCGGAAGAGACCCAGTACTTC.

The chain is built from TRBV5-1 and TRBJ2-3, with TRBD1 identical over 8 bases. The CDR3 has 16 residues. Germline CDR1 and CDR2: SGHRS and YFSETQ. V lost 4 bases, J lost 7 bases, and 14 bases stayed unmatched. The CDR3 DNA reads TGCGCCAGCAGCGCGGGACAGGAGGGGTTGTGGCATACGCAGTATTTT. Protein: CASSAGQEGLWHTQYF.

V is TRBV7-9 and J is TRBJ1-1, with 7 positions matching TRBD1. The CDR3 has 13 amino acids. CDR1 and CDR2 from the germline V gene are SEHNR and FQNEAQ (reference sequence). Germline trimming cut 6 bases from V and 6 bases from J; bases unmatched to any gene: 7. The CDR3 loop reads CASRGQLLSEAFF. In DNA form, the CDR3 reads TGTGCCAGCAGGGGACAGCTCCTCTCTGAAGCTTTCTTT.

The gene calls are TRBV4-1 and TRBJ1-4; TRBD1 matches 7 bases. Germline trimming cut 0 bases from V and 4 bases from J; bases unmatched to any gene: 5. Looked up from germline, CDR1 is MGHRA and CDR2 is YSYEKL. There are 16 residues in the CDR3. The CDR3 bases are TGCGCCAGCAGCCAAGATCAGCAGGGGGTTAATGAAAAACTGTTTTTT. It encodes CASSQDQQGVNEKLFF.

J is TRBJ2-7 and V is TRBV10-2; 10 bases fit TRBD2. CDR3 length equals 14 residues. The germline gives CDR1 WSHSY, CDR2 SAAADI. Unmatched junction bases numbered 6, after V lost 5 bases and J lost 5 bases. CDR3 in DNA: TGCGCCAGCAGTTTAGCGGGAGGAATCAACGAGCAGTACTTC. It specifies CASSLAGGINEQYF.

This clone showed up just once. This sequence joins TRBV30 and TRBJ1-4, with D possibly matching TRBD1 (6 bases). The CDR3 extends over 16 amino acids. V was shortened by 2 bases and J by 8 bases, with 21 bases between the two germline ends. The germline CDR1 and CDR2 sequences are GTSNPN and SVGIG (reference sequence). The CDR3 region is CAWSPGVQGFFEKLFF. For the CDR3, the DNA is TGTGCCTGGAGTCCTGGGGTACAGGGCTTTTTCGAAAAACTGTTTTTT. Filled out from reference TRBV30 and TRBJ1-4, the complete variable domain reads SQTIHQWPATLVQPVGSPLSLECTVEGTSNPNLYWYRQAAGRGLQLLFYSVGIGQISSEVPQNLSASRPQDRQFILSSKKLLLSDSGFYLCAWSPGVQGFFEKLFFGSGTQLSVL.

The rearrangement joins TRBV5-1 to TRBJ2-1, with 9 nucleotides matching TRBD1. CDR3 size: 16 residues. V lost 4 bases and J lost 5; bases outside the gene matches: 10. Per the germline V gene, CDR1 is SGHRS and CDR2 is YFSETQ. CDR3 protein: CASSLGQGGWDNEQFF. As DNA, the CDR3 is TGCGCCAGCAGCCTGGGACAGGGAGGATGGGACAATGAGCAGTTCTTC.

The chain employs TRBV24-1 and TRBJ1-5; D not resolved. The CDR3 contains 15 residues. V was trimmed by 2 bases and J by 0 bases, leaving 7 bases between them. Germline CDR1 and CDR2: KGHDR and SFDVKD. CDR3 nucleotide sequence: TGTGCCACCAGTGATTCGCGATATAGCAATCAGCCCCAGCATTTT. It specifies CATSDSRYSNQPQHF.

In this sample, this clone turned up a few times. This specimen includes other DNA sequences encoding the same CDR3. The chain couples TRBV18 to TRBJ1-2; D not resolved. This CDR3 has 14 residues. Trimming removed 3 bases at V and 4 bases at J, with 12 bases between. Germline V lookup: CDR1 KGHSH, CDR2 LQKENI. The CDR3 region has the DNA TGTGCCAGCTCACCTTTGTTGGCTACCTATGGCTACACCTTC. Translating gives CASSPLLATYGYTF.

V usage is TRBV11-2 and J usage is TRBJ2-3, with a weak D call TRBD1 (7 bases). V dropped 3 bases and J dropped 0 bases, with 16 bases sitting between them. Germline lookup yields CDR1 SGHAT and CDR2 FQNNGV. There are 17 residues in the CDR3. The CDR3 bases are TGTGCCAGCAGCTTTCCCCGGAGGGGGCTGAGCACAGATACGCAGTATTTT. Translating it yields CASSFPRRGLSTDTQYF.

The J gene is TRBJ2-5, the V gene TRBV30, with D maybe TRBD1 (7 bases). Trimming shortened V by 4 bases and J by 4 bases, and 10 bases separated the two germline ends. Germline values: CDR1 GTSNPN, CDR2 SVGIG (reference sequence). This CDR3 has 12 amino acids. The CDR3 DNA reads as TGTGCCTGGACAGGGGGGAGAGAGACCCAGTACTTC. Protein sequence: CAWTGGRETQYF.

This clone was observed once. The chain couples TRBV6-1 to TRBJ2-5; no definite D call. The V gene lost 1 base and the J gene lost 5 bases, with 8 bases spanning the gap. CDR1 is MNHNS and CDR2 is SASEGT in the germline V gene. The CDR3 covers 13 residues. The CDR3 DNA reads TGTGCCAGCAGTGAAGGGGTTGTGGAGACCCAGTACTTC. Translation: CASSEGVVETQYF.

The chain combines TRBV7-6 with TRBJ2-1; a weak D match, TRBD1 (6 bases). The germline V and J ends were trimmed by 3 bases and 5 bases, with 14 bases remaining between them. CDR1 SGHVS and CDR2 FNYEAQ come from the germline V gene. The CDR3 is 15 residues long. The CDR3 reads CASSFPGAGDNEQFF. The CDR3 bases are TGTGCCAGCAGCTTCCCCGGCGCAGGGGACAATGAGCAGTTCTTC.

This rearrangement joins TRBV5-1 to TRBJ1-4; D ambiguous. The CDR3 spans 17 residues. Trimming took off 2 bases at V and 0 bases at J, with 14 bases between the two ends. Looked up from germline, CDR1 is SGHRS and CDR2 is YFSETQ. CDR3 protein: CASSFSTEAATNEKLFF. The CDR3 DNA reads as TGCGCCAGCAGCTTCTCCACGGAGGCTGCAACTAATGAAAAACTGTTTTTT.

The chain recombines TRBV9 with TRBJ2-3; no clear D gene. The CDR3 has 13 residues. Trimming stripped 0 bases from V and 4 bases from J, with 6 bases between. Germline-derived CDR1 and CDR2 are SGDLS and YYNGEE. In nucleotides, the CDR3 is TGTGCCAGCAGCGTAGGGGTGGCAGATACGCAGTATTTT. It is translated as CASSVGVADTQYF. The variable domain in full, completed from reference TRBV9 and TRBJ2-3, reads DSGVTQTPKHLITATGQRVTLRCSPRSGDLSVYWYQQSLDQGLQFLIQYYNGEERAKGNILERFSAQQFPDLHSELNLSSLELGDSALYFCASSVGVADTQYFGPGTRLTVL.

The gene calls are TRBV27 and TRBJ2-7, with 9 bases lining up with TRBD1. Trimming cost V 7 bases and J 3 bases; bases outside gene matches: 1. The CDR3 is made up of 12 amino acids. Germline V gene data show CDR1 as MNHEY and CDR2 as SMNVEV (reference sequence). In DNA, the CDR3 is TGTGCCAGCATGGGACAGGGCTACGAGCAGTACTTC. It codes for CASMGQGYEQYF.

V gene TRBV7-6 combines with J gene TRBJ2-7; weak D call: TRBD2 (5 bases). Trimming left V 2 bases short and J 2 bases short, with 16 bases between. The CDR3 consists of 16 residues. CDR1 is SGHVS, CDR2 FNYEAQ, per germline. The CDR3 sequence is CASSLRSGMSTYEQYF. The CDR3 coding sequence is TGTGCCAGCAGCTTACGGTCCGGGATGTCGACCTACGAGCAGTACTTC.

The V and J genes are TRBV7-9 and TRBJ2-2, with D unresolved. V gave up 5 bases and J gave up 4 bases, with 8 bases separating them. The CDR3 length is 13 residues. CDR1 and CDR2 from the germline V gene are SEHNR and FQNEAQ (reference sequence). CDR3 sequence (DNA): TGTGCCAGCAGCCCCCCAGTCACCGGGGAGCTGTTTTTT. Encoded protein: CASSPPVTGELFF.

The rearrangement joins TRBV5-6 to TRBJ1-2; D remains unclear. V lost 4 bases and J lost 10, with 26 bases in between. There are 16 residues in the CDR3. Germline CDR1 reads SGHDT; CDR2 reads YYEEEE. The CDR3 region is CASSQERDTWVSDYTF. The CDR3 nucleotides are TGTGCCAGCAGCCAGGAGCGAGACACCTGGGTATCCGACTACACCTTC.

The chain uses TRBV5-8 and TRBJ1-5; a possible D gene is TRBD1 (5 bases). The germline V gene encodes CDR1 SGHTS and CDR2 YDEGEE. The length of the CDR3 is 14 residues. The V end lost 5 bases, the J end lost 3 bases, and 12 bases lay between the germline ends. CDR3 sequence (DNA): TGTGCCAGCAGTGGGGGGGACTCCAATCAGCCCCAGCATTTT. Residues: CASSGGDSNQPQHF.

The chain links TRBV28 to TRBJ1-5; D is ambiguous. Germline V gene lookup returns CDR1 MDHEN and CDR2 SYDVKM. V was pared by 2 bases and J by 4 bases, with 12 bases between. The CDR3 has 15 residues. CDR3 protein: CASSLDPVRNQPQHF. In DNA form, the CDR3 reads TGTGCCAGCAGTTTAGACCCCGTCAGAAATCAGCCCCAGCATTTT.